The T cell receptor beta chain under discussion was sequenced for a study of sequential checkpoint blockade in melanoma. The assay was immunoSEQ multiplex PCR, and TCRdb's table has in-frame clones only and misses some. The sample consists of 8,400 or so clones, about 65% of them appearing once. CDR3 size: 14 residues. The ends were cut back, 1 base at V and 0 bases at J, with 4 bases in the middle. Germline assignment: CDR1 SGHDN and CDR2 FVKESK. As for treatment: randomized to nivolumab then ipilimumab (arm A) or the reverse (arm B). In its sample, this clone was seen a few times. The origin of this receptor is a human patient with melanoma. Some clones in this sample may be carry-over from other donors' samples. V gene TRBV14 combines with J gene TRBJ1-5; D is uncertain. The sample here was CD8+ T cells sorted from blood (inferred from file names), taken from a patient given nivolumab and ipilimumab in sequence. The CDR3 DNA follows: TGTGCCAGCAGCCAAGTGCGTAGCAATCAGCCCCAGCATTTT. It encodes CASSQVRSNQPQHF.